One sample yielded the 16 T cell receptor beta chains listed below, sequenced in a study of T cells in Graves' hyperthyroidism and ophthalmopathy. The investigators amplified TCR beta CDR3 regions from RNA transcripts. HTBI primers were employed in a first-round RT-PCR of the TCR CDR3. One entry per CDR3 protein, called by TCRdb with MiXCR from the multiplex PCR reads. Among about 210,000 distinct CDR3 sequences listed, roughly 17% were seen once. Sequenced: blood. All receptors derive from a man between 50 and 59 years old with Graves' hyperthyroidism.

The chain joins TRBV28 to TRBJ2-1; D may be TRBD2 (5 bases). The CDR3 is made up of 14 amino acids. Per germline, CDR1 MDHEN and CDR2 SYDVKM. Between the trimmed V and J ends, which lost 5 bases and 5 bases, there was a span of 13 bases. CDR3 region: CASSITGGHNEQFF. CDR3 sequence (DNA): TGTGCCAGCAGTATAACTGGAGGCCACAATGAGCAGTTCTTC. The variable domain in full, completed from reference TRBV28 and TRBJ2-1, reads DVKVTQSSRYLVKRTGEKVFLECVQDMDHENMFWYRQDPGLGLRLIYFSYDVKMKEKGDIPEGYSVSREKKERFSLILESASTNQTSMYLCASSITGGHNEQFFGPGTRLTVL.

The rearrangement joins TRBV4-2 to TRBJ1-1; 8 bases map to TRBD1. The germline V gene encodes CDR1 LGHNA and CDR2 YNFKEQ. This CDR3 has 14 residues. Trimming removed 5 bases from V and 4 bases from J; junction bases left unmatched: 6. Here the CDR3 reads CASSFRGRGTEAFF. The CDR3 DNA reads as TGTGCCAGCAGCTTCAGGGGGCGGGGCACTGAAGCTTTCTTT.

The V gene is TRBV2, the J gene TRBJ1-4; no reliable D call. The ends were cut back, 4 bases at V and 8 bases at J, with 11 bases in the middle. In germline, CDR1 is SNHLY, CDR2 FYNNEI. This CDR3 contains 13 residues. The CDR3 nucleotides read TGTGCCAGCAGTGGGCAGGTCGGGGAAAAACTGTTTTTT. The encoded protein is CASSGQVGEKLFF.

Worth noting for this clonotype: A read error is possible here, since a much larger clone lies one base away. This sequence joins TRBV2 and TRBJ2-5; 9 nucleotides line up with TRBD2. Looked up from germline, CDR1 is SNHLY and CDR2 is FYNNEI. The CDR3 totals 16 residues. The CDR3 DNA sequence: TGTGCCAGCACCCAGGGGGGCGGGAGGGCCCAAGAGACCCAGCACTTC. Its protein is CASTQGGGRAQETQHF.

The sample holds many counts of this clonotype. The chain carries TRBV7-9 and TRBJ1-1; unclear D gene. The CDR3 has 11 residues. V gave up 6 bases and J gave up 9 bases, with 11 bases separating them. Germline V gives CDR1 SEHNR, CDR2 FQNEAQ (reference sequence). For the CDR3, the DNA is TGTGCCAGCAGTTCTACCACAAAAGCTTTCTTT. It encodes CASSSTTKAFF.

This clonotype occurred a few times. The chain combines TRBV28 with TRBJ1-2; no clear D. V was shortened by 3 bases and J by 0 bases, with 8 bases between the two germline ends. The CDR3 contains 14 residues. The germline CDR1 and CDR2 sequences are MDHEN and SYDVKM. The CDR3 spells CASSLHTPNYGYTF. Here the CDR3 DNA reads TGTGCCAGCAGTTTGCACACTCCTAACTATGGCTACACCTTC.

The rearrangement uses TRBV11-3 and TRBJ2-5, with D possibly TRBD2 on 5 matching bases. Germline V gene lookup returns CDR1 SGHNT and CDR2 YENEEA. This CDR3 comprises 15 residues. The germline V and J ends were trimmed by 3 bases and 4 bases, with 15 bases remaining between them. The CDR3 DNA sequence: TGTGCCAGCAGCTTCCACGGAGGCGTCGGAGAGACCCAGTACTTC. This gives the protein CASSFHGGVGETQYF.

The J gene is TRBJ1-5, the V gene TRBV28; possible D gene TRBD1, 6 bases. Between the trimmed V and J ends, which lost 2 bases and 5 bases, there was a span of 19 bases. Germline V gene data show CDR1 as MDHEN and CDR2 as SYDVKM. The CDR3 is 17 amino acids. CDR3 DNA sequence: TGTGCCAGCAGTTTACCACAGTACAGGGATGGGCATCAGCCCCAGCATTTT. Amino acids: CASSLPQYRDGHQPQHF.

To note about this clonotype: Because the CDR3 is missing its conserved closing phenylalanine or tryptophan, this is likely a read error. The chain links TRBV20-1 to TRBJ2-5; D is uncertain. Trimming cost V 3 bases and J 5 bases, with 16 bases left between them. Germline assignment: CDR1 DFQATT and CDR2 SNEGSKA (reference sequence). This CDR3 has 14 residues. The CDR3 DNA is TGCAGTGCTAGGTCTGCCAGACTTCAGGAGACCCAGTACTCC. Translation gives CSARSARLQETQYS.

The chain joins TRBV4-3 to TRBJ2-2, with D hard to call. Per germline, CDR1 LGHNA and CDR2 YSLEER. V dropped 0 bases and J dropped 0 bases, with 11 bases sitting between them. The CDR3 loop spans 17 amino acids. The chain's CDR3 is CASSQDALFANTGELFF. The CDR3 DNA sequence: TGCGCCAGCAGCCAAGACGCACTCTTCGCGAACACCGGGGAGCTGTTTTTT.

The chain links TRBV29-1 to TRBJ2-1; D call uncertain. Per the germline V gene, CDR1 is SQVTM and CDR2 is ANQGSEA. The CDR3 consists of 12 residues. V was trimmed by 2 bases and J by 14 bases, leaving 16 bases between them. The CDR3 region is CSVEPDTRIEFF. CDR3 DNA: TGCAGCGTTGAACCCGACACGAGAATTGAGTTCTTC.

The genes are TRBV5-1 and TRBJ2-3; no reliable D call. Germline V lookup: CDR1 SGHRS, CDR2 YFSETQ. V was clipped by 5 bases and J by 7 bases, with 8 bases between them. The CDR3 is made up of 11 amino acids. The CDR3 sequence: CASSSDYTQYF. CDR3 DNA sequence: TGCGCCAGCAGTTCAGACTATACGCAGTATTTT.

This clonotype has only a few counts. A much larger clonotype is one base distant, so this may be a read error. V and J are TRBV12-3 or TRBV12-4 and TRBJ2-1; 9 bases map to TRBD1. The CDR3 has 19 residues. The CDR3 region has the DNA TGTGCCAGCGGTTTGGGACAGGGCTTATGGGGGAGCTCCTACAATGAGCAGTTCTTC. Residues: CASGLGQGLWGSSYNEQFF.

The DNA of the CDR3 is TGTGCCAGCAGCCAAGGGTCCTGGGGCGAGCAGTACTTC. It is translated as CASSQGSWGEQYF. The chain employs TRBV3-1 and TRBJ2-7, with D uncertain. V lost 1 base, J lost 6 bases, and 10 bases lay in between. The length of the CDR3 is 13 residues. The germline gives CDR1 LGHDT, CDR2 YNNKEL (reference sequence).

V usage is TRBV20-1 and J usage is TRBJ2-6; D is undetermined. The CDR3 is 13 amino acids. The germline V and J ends were trimmed by 3 bases and 4 bases, with 7 bases remaining between them. CDR1 is DFQATT and CDR2 is SNEGSKA in the germline V gene (reference sequence). This CDR3 is CSASPAGANVLTF. In DNA form, the CDR3 reads TGCAGTGCTAGCCCCGCCGGGGCCAACGTCCTGACTTTC.

This clonotype was observed at least ten times. The chain employs TRBV2 and TRBJ2-7, with D tentatively TRBD2 (6 bases). CDR1 SNHLY and CDR2 FYNNEI come from the germline V gene. Trimming removed 4 bases at V and 5 bases at J, with 9 bases between. The CDR3 contains 12 residues. The CDR3 sequence is CASSAEGDEQYF. DNA for the CDR3: TGTGCCAGCAGTGCGGAGGGAGACGAGCAGTACTTC.